This is a list of T cell receptor beta chains from one sample in a study of cytomegalovirus exposure and HLA in healthy donors. Some clones are missing from TCRdb's copy, which holds only in-frame ones; the method was immunoSEQ multiplex PCR. The profile shows about 63,000 clones, 89% of them singletons. The sequencing input was PBMCs. These receptor sequences come from a woman aged 18-29 years in good health and CMV-seronegative. CDR3s include the opening cysteine and the closing phenylalanine or tryptophan. D genes are given only for firm matches. Clone size is given for some rows only: seen once, a few or many times, or a class if the clone is expanded.

TRBV5-1	TRBD2	TRBJ2-2	.	TGCGCCAGCAGCTTGGCCGTTAGCGGGGGCACCGGGGAGCTGTTTTTT	CASSLAVSGGTGELFF
TRBV6-5	.	TRBJ2-1	.	TGTGCCAGCAGCCAACAGGCCAACAATGAGCAGTTCTTC	CASSQQANNEQFF
TRBV5-6	TRBD1	TRBJ2-2	few	TGTGCCAGCAGCTTGGAGGGGGCGCCGGGCACCGGGGAGCTGTTTTTT	CASSLEGAPGTGELFF
TRBV27	TRBD1	TRBJ2-7	.	TGTGCCAGCAGTTTAAACCCGGGACAGGGAAGAGAGCAGTACTTC	CASSLNPGQGREQYF
TRBV4-1	TRBD2	TRBJ2-2	.	TGCGCCAGCAGCCAAGTGCTAGCGGGAGGCTCCGGGGAGCTGTTTTTT	CASSQVLAGGSGELFF
TRBV6-5	.	TRBJ1-1	few	TGTGCCAGCAGTTACTCGAGGGAGAACATTGAAGCTTTCTTT	CASSYSRENIEAFF
TRBV5-1	TRBD2	TRBJ2-2	.	TGCGCCAGCAGCCCACGGGTGACTAGCGGCACCGGGGAGCTGTTTTTT	CASSPRVTSGTGELFF
TRBV30	TRBD2	TRBJ2-2	.	TGTGCCCGAGGGGGACTAGAAGGCGGGGAGCTGTTTTTT	CARGGLEGGELFF
TRBV6-5	.	TRBJ1-1	.	TGTGCCAGCAGTTACTCGTTAATTAAGGGGGTGACTGAAGCTTTCTTT	CASSYSLIKGVTEAFF
TRBV7-9	.	TRBJ1-6	.	TGTGCCAGCAGCTTTCCTAACGGGGGGGTCGATTCACCCCTCCACTTT	CASSFPNGGVDSPLHF
TRBV9	.	TRBJ1-2	.	TGTGCCAGCAGCGTAGATAGAACTAACTATGGCTGCACCTTC	CASSVDRTNYGCTF
TRBV7-9	TRBD2	TRBJ2-2	.	TGTGCCAGCAGCCCATCCCCGGGGAGCGGGAGAGGCACCGGGGAGCTGTTTTTT	CASSPSPGSGRGTGELFF
TRBV28	.	TRBJ1-1	.	TGTGCCAGCAGATCCGGGGGGACTGAAGCTTTCTTT	CASRSGGTEAFF
TRBV5-1	TRBD1	TRBJ2-7	.	TGCGCCAGCAGCTTGTATTCCGGGACAGGGGCAGCCTACGAGCAGTACTTC	CASSLYSGTGAAYEQYF
TRBV6-4	TRBD1	TRBJ1-2	.	TGTGCCAGCAGTGAGGACAGGCTTAACTATGGCTACACCTTC	CASSEDRLNYGYTF